These 27 T cell receptor beta chains were sequenced from one sample in a study of blood T cell repertoires in COVID-19. Some clones are missing from TCRdb's copy, which holds only in-frame ones; the method was immunoSEQ multiplex PCR. The sample lists roughly 130,000 clones, approximately 80% seen once, with around 10% in the top ten. Material: PBMCs or T cells enriched from blood (not recorded which). The receptors stem from a man between 50 and 59 years old who had recovered from COVID-19.

V usage is TRBV18 and J usage is TRBJ2-6; TRBD1 might be the D (5 bases). From germline, CDR1 is KGHSH and CDR2 LQKENI. V was shortened by 1 base and J by 0 bases, with 25 bases between the two germline ends. The CDR3 runs 22 residues. The CDR3 loop is CASSPRVSYHPDKDSGANVLTF. As DNA, the CDR3 is TGTGCCAGCTCACCACGGGTCAGCTACCACCCGGACAAGGACTCTGGGGCCAACGTCCTGACTTTC.

This clone came up once. The chain carries TRBV7-9 and TRBJ1-3, with 8 bases lining up with TRBD1. This CDR3 contains 14 residues. The V and J ends lost 3 bases and 8 bases, in that order; junction bases with no gene match: 6. The germline V gene has CDR1 SEHNR and CDR2 FQNEAQ (reference sequence). The CDR3 sequence: CASSLVGQGDTIYF. The CDR3 nucleotides read TGTGCCAGCAGCTTGGTCGGACAGGGAGACACCATATATTTT. Looking up the rest from reference TRBV7-9 and TRBJ1-3 gives the full variable domain: DTGVSQNPRHKITKRGQNVTFRCDPISEHNRLYWYRQTLGQGPEFLTYFQNEAQLEKSRLLSDRFSAERPKGSFSTLEIQRTEQGDSAMYLCASSLVGQGDTIYFGEGSWLTVV.

The chain has TRBV28 and TRBJ1-2; no reliable D call. The length of the CDR3 is 11 residues. V was cut by 4 bases and J by 8 bases, with 8 bases left in between. In germline, CDR1 is MDHEN, CDR2 SYDVKM. For the CDR3, the DNA is TGTGCCAGCAGTTCCCCCCGGGGCTACACCTTC. This codes for CASSSPRGYTF.

This clone has only a few counts. This sample includes further DNA sequences coding for the same CDR3. V is TRBV6-5 and J is TRBJ2-7; 7 bases are shared with TRBD2. CDR3 length: 15 residues. Trimming took 0 bases from V and 0 from J; bases not matched to a gene: 2. CDR1 is MNHEY and CDR2 is SVGAGI in the germline V gene. In nucleotides, the CDR3 is TGTGCCAGCAGTTACTCGGCGGGAGACTCCTACGAGCAGTACTTC. It yields the protein CASSYSAGDSYEQYF.

The rearrangement joins TRBV7-9 to TRBJ2-4, with 10 bases fitting TRBD2. V shed 5 bases, J shed 4 bases, and the junction held 8 bases outside the gene matches. The CDR3 is 16 residues long. Germline CDR1 SEHNR, CDR2 FQNEAQ (reference sequence). The CDR3 region has the DNA TGTGCCAGCAGCCAATCTAGCGGGGGACAAAAAAACATTCAGTACTTC. Its protein product is CASSQSSGGQKNIQYF.

The V and J genes are TRBV9 and TRBJ2-7; no clear D. CDR3 length: 14 amino acids. Germline loops: CDR1 SGDLS, CDR2 YYNGEE. Deletions cut 3 bases from V and 0 bases from J, with 10 bases between. This chain's CDR3 is CASSGGRGSYEQYF. CDR3 in DNA: TGTGCCAGCAGCGGCGGCAGAGGCTCCTACGAGCAGTACTTC.

CDR3 sequence reads: CASSLEGQGSDEQFF. The CDR3 DNA reads TGTGCCAGCAGCTTGGAGGGACAGGGTAGCGATGAGCAGTTCTTC. The chain employs TRBV5-6 and TRBJ2-1, with TRBD1 matching 9 bases. With V trimmed by 0 bases and J by 8 bases, 6 bases remained unmatched. The germline V gene has CDR1 SGHDT and CDR2 YYEEEE. The CDR3 is 15 amino acids.

This chain uses TRBV15 with TRBJ2-5, with 8 bases identical to TRBD1. The germline gives CDR1 LNHNV, CDR2 YYDKDF (reference sequence). V lost 11 bases and J lost 4; bases outside the gene matches: 9. This CDR3 spans 13 amino acids. Here the CDR3 DNA reads TGTGCCCCAGGAACAGGGGGAGGAGAGACCCAGTACTTC. Its protein is CAPGTGGGETQYF.

The chain has TRBV9 and TRBJ2-2; 9 bases fit TRBD1. The CDR3 covers 16 residues. With V trimmed by 6 bases and J by 0 bases, 6 bases remained unmatched. Germline CDR1 is SGDLS and CDR2 is YYNGEE. The DNA for the CDR3 is TGTGCCAGCATGCCCGGGACAGGGTCGAACACCGGGGAGCTGTTTTTT. Amino acid sequence: CASMPGTGSNTGELFF.

This rearrangement joins TRBV7-2 to TRBJ2-1, with D unresolved. V was shortened by 5 bases and J by 4 bases, with 12 bases between the two germline ends. Germline CDR1 and CDR2: SGHTA and FQGNSA. This CDR3 region has 14 residues. The chain's CDR3 is CASSPPSSYNEQFF. Here the CDR3 DNA reads TGTGCCAGCAGCCCCCCCTCGAGTTACAATGAGCAGTTCTTC.

The chain carries TRBV29-1 and TRBJ1-1, with unresolved D. Germline V lookup: CDR1 SQVTM, CDR2 ANQGSEA. The CDR3 contains 11 residues. V was clipped by 8 bases and J by 0 bases, with 7 bases between them. In DNA form, the CDR3 reads TGCAGCTCTACTGTGAACACTGAAGCTTTCTTT. Protein sequence: CSSTVNTEAFF.

The chain uses TRBV2 and TRBJ2-7; the match to TRBD2 covers 10 bases. With 8 bases clipped from V and 0 bases from J, the junction kept 13 bases outside the gene matches. CDR1 is SNHLY and CDR2 is FYNNEI in the germline V gene. The CDR3 covers 17 residues. The CDR3: CASDEPPGLAHSYEQYF. DNA of the CDR3: TGTGCCAGCGATGAACCACCGGGACTAGCGCACTCCTACGAGCAGTACTTC.

This clone was picked up a small number of times. The V and J genes are TRBV4-3 and TRBJ2-7, with 16 bases fitting TRBD2. The CDR3 is made up of 17 amino acids. The J segment lost 7 bases and the V segment lost 3 bases, leaving 9 bases of the junction unmatched. CDR1 is LGHNA, CDR2 YSLEER, per germline. CDR3 sequence reads: CASSQAGLAGGTGEQYF. CDR3 nucleotides: TGCGCCAGCAGCCAGGCGGGACTAGCGGGGGGGACGGGAGAGCAGTACTTC.

The chain employs TRBV6-5 and TRBJ2-4; 8 bases fit TRBD1. This CDR3 region has 15 residues. Losses at the gene ends were 7 bases for V and 3 bases for J; bases not matched to a gene: 8. CDR1 is MNHEY, CDR2 SVGAGI, per germline. The CDR3 here is CASTQGQGVKNIQYF. The CDR3 DNA sequence: TGTGCCAGCACCCAAGGACAGGGAGTCAAAAACATTCAGTACTTC.

The chain couples TRBV6-2 or TRBV6-3 to TRBJ1-1; D possibly corresponds to TRBD1 (6 bases). This CDR3 is built from 15 residues. The ends were cut back, 6 bases at V and 1 base at J, with 15 bases in the middle. Looked up from germline, CDR1 is MNHEY and CDR2 is SVGEGT. Written as DNA, the CDR3 is TGTGCCAGCAGCCACGGGGGGCTCGGGAACACTGAAGCTTTCTTT. Residues: CASSHGGLGNTEAFF.

The chain combines TRBV29-1 with TRBJ2-5; D is tentatively TRBD1 or TRBD2 (6 bases each). The CDR3 is 13 amino acids. Germline V gives CDR1 SQVTM, CDR2 ANQGSEA. Trimming took off 7 bases at V and 4 bases at J, with 16 bases between the two ends. The CDR3 nucleotides are TGCAGCGCTGAGGGGGGAATCGGAGAGACCCAGTACTTC. Its protein product is CSAEGGIGETQYF.

The gene calls are TRBV3-1 (or the pseudogene TRBV3-2) and TRBJ2-6, with 13 bases matching TRBD2. Trimming removed 5 bases from V and 4 bases from J; junction bases left unmatched: 14. The CDR3 runs to 20 residues. Looked up from germline, CDR1 is LGHDT and CDR2 is YNNKEL (reference sequence). CDR3 region: CASSTLFGLAGVGGANVLTF. The CDR3 DNA is TGTGCCAGCAGCACCCTATTCGGACTAGCGGGGGTGGGGGGGGCCAACGTCCTGACTTTC.

The rearrangement links TRBV7-6 to TRBJ1-3; 7 bases are a match to TRBD1. Germline V lookup: CDR1 SGHVS, CDR2 FNYEAQ. With V trimmed by 5 bases and J by 3 bases, 7 bases remained unmatched. The CDR3 runs 15 residues. The CDR3 DNA follows: TGTGCCAGCAGCAGACAGGGAGGCTATGGAAACACCATATATTTT. Translating gives CASSRQGGYGNTIYF.

The chain is built from TRBV6-2 or TRBV6-3 and TRBJ1-1; 11 nucleotides align to TRBD1. Germline trimming cut 5 bases from V and 5 bases from J; bases unmatched to any gene: 7. CDR1 MNHEY and CDR2 SVGEGT come from the germline V gene. This CDR3 has 15 residues. CDR3 sequence reads: CASSRLGQGDTEAFF. The CDR3 nucleotides are TGTGCCAGCAGTCGACTGGGACAGGGGGATACTGAAGCTTTCTTT.

This chain links TRBV7-2 with TRBJ1-6, with TRBD1 identical over 9 bases. This CDR3 spans 15 amino acids. V shed 1 base and J 13 bases; nucleotides not matched to a gene: 8. The germline V gene has CDR1 SGHTA and CDR2 FQGNSA. In nucleotides, the CDR3 is TGTGCCAGCAGCTTAGGATCGACAGGGGGAGTGCCCCTCCACTTT. Amino acids: CASSLGSTGGVPLHF.

The V call is TRBV9, the J call TRBJ1-5, with D tentatively TRBD1 (6 bases). The length of the CDR3 is 15 residues. The V gene's germline CDR1 is SGDLS and CDR2 YYNGEE. Trimming left V 3 bases short and J 5 bases short, with 15 bases between. CDR3 coding DNA: TGTGCCAGCAGCGCGGGGGGGGGCGCGGATCAGCCCCAGCATTTT. Protein product: CASSAGGGADQPQHF.

This clone was found a few times. The chain couples TRBV6-2 or TRBV6-3 to TRBJ1-1; no clear D. This CDR3 has 12 residues. CDR1 MNHEY and CDR2 SVGEGT come from the germline V gene. The V gene lost 4 bases and the J gene lost 5 bases, with 8 bases spanning the gap. In DNA form, the CDR3 reads TGTGCCAGCAGTTTCCGGGGAACTGAAGCTTTCTTT. It translates to CASSFRGTEAFF.

The V call is TRBV14, the J call TRBJ1-1, with no clear D. The CDR3 is 14 residues long. Germline assignment: CDR1 SGHDN and CDR2 FVKESK. V was shortened by 2 bases and J by 7 bases, with 14 bases between the two germline ends. The CDR3 sequence: CASSQFASGNEAFF. The CDR3 DNA follows: TGTGCCAGCAGCCAATTCGCTAGTGGAAATGAAGCTTTCTTT.

This chain links TRBV19 with TRBJ1-2; TRBD1 might be the D (6 bases). Germline V gene data show CDR1 as LNHDA and CDR2 as SQIVND (reference sequence). The ends were cut back, 7 bases at V and 7 bases at J, with 19 bases in the middle. The CDR3 sequence is 14 residues long. CDR3 amino acids: CASTKAWGGGGYTF. The CDR3 nucleotides are TGTGCCAGTACCAAGGCGTGGGGGGGCGGTGGCTACACCTTC.

This clone was picked up one time. V and J are TRBV6-6 and TRBJ2-7; D gene ambiguous. Trimming took 3 bases from V and 6 from J, leaving 12 bases between them. The CDR3 length is 13 residues. CDR1 MNHNY and CDR2 SVGAGI come from the germline V gene (reference sequence). The DNA for the CDR3 is TGTGCCAGCAGTTATCTTCAGGAAGGCGAGCAGTACTTC. It codes for CASSYLQEGEQYF.

The chain combines TRBV23-1 with TRBJ1-2, with D possibly TRBD1 on 5 matching bases. TRBV23-1 is known as an ORF, though its function is uncertain. The V gene lost 4 bases and the J gene lost 4 bases, with 19 bases spanning the gap. The length of the CDR3 is 16 residues. This CDR3 is CASSPHRSRVLYGYTF. The CDR3 DNA follows: TGCGCCAGCAGTCCCCACCGGTCCAGGGTCCTCTATGGCTACACCTTC.

The V and J genes are TRBV27 and TRBJ2-2, with 9 positions matching TRBD2. V was clipped by 0 bases and J by 5 bases; unmatched bases: 7. Germline V gives CDR1 MNHEY, CDR2 SMNVEV (reference sequence). The CDR3 contains 17 residues. The CDR3 bases are TGTGCCAGCAGTTTATCCCCCGGACTAGCGCGGACCGGGGAGCTGTTTTTT. Its protein is CASSLSPGLARTGELFF.